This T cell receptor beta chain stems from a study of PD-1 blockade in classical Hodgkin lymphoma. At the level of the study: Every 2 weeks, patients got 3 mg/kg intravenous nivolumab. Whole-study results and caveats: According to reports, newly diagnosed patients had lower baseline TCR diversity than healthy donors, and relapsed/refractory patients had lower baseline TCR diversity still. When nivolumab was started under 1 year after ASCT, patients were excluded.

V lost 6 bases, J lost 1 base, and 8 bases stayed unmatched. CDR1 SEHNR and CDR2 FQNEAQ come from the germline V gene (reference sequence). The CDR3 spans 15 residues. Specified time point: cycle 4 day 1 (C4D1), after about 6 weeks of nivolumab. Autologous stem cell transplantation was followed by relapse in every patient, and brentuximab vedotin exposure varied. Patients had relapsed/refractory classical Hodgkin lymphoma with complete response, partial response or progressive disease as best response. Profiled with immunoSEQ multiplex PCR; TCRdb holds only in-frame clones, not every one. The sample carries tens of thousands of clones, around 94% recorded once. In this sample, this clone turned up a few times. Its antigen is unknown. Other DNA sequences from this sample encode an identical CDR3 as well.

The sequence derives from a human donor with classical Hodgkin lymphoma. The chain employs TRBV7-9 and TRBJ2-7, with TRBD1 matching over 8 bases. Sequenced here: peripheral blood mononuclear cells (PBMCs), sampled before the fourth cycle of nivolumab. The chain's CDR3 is CASSPGTGGSYEQYF. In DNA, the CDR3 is TGTGCCAGCAGTCCCGGGACAGGAGGTTCCTACGAGCAGTACTTC. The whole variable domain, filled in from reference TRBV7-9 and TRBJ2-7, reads DTGVSQNPRHKITKRGQNVTFRCDPISEHNRLYWYRQTLGQGPEFLTYFQNEAQLEKSRLLSDRFSAERPKGSFSTLEIQRTEQGDSAMYLCASSPGTGGSYEQYFGPGTRLTVT.